This T cell receptor (beta chain) was sequenced for a study of technical replicates of blood from a handful of donors. The CDR3 totals 17 residues. The ends were cut back, 1 base at V and 0 bases at J, with 11 bases in the middle. The germline gives CDR1 SGHTS, CDR2 YDEGEE. Clones were read by immunoSEQ multiplex PCR, and TCRdb kept only the in-frame ones, dropping some. The table includes about 70,000 clones, approximately 83% detected once. Specimen: PBMCs. The J gene is TRBJ2-6, the V gene TRBV5-8; D remains unclear. The origin of this receptor is a human donor in good health. Some clones in this sample may be carry-over from other donors' samples. The CDR3 loop reads CASSLFGRSSGANVLTF. The CDR3 nucleotides are TGTGCCAGCAGCTTGTTTGGCCGGAGCTCTGGGGCCAACGTCCTGACTTTC.